This T cell receptor (beta chain) was profiled in a study of blood T cell repertoires in COVID-19. Study context: Samples taken during acute and convalescent COVID-19 were collected in the United States, Italy and Spain. T cells, B-cell-depleted T cells, or PBMCs provided the cDNA or gDNA that served as material.

The CDR3 is 12 amino acids. CDR1 is SQVTM and CDR2 is ANQGSEA in the germline V gene. The J segment lost 1 base and the V segment lost 7 bases, leaving 3 bases of the junction unmatched. As processed by the authors: How many nucleated cells were present was estimated from reference gene primer amplification. This table comes from immunoSEQ multiplex PCR, and its TCRdb copy is limited to in-frame clones, with some not included. V and J calls plus clone size are reproduced from that table; the DNA served to infer D and trimming. Of about 150,000 clones listed, roughly nine tenths are singletons. The receptor's source is a middle-aged woman with acute or convalescent COVID-19. The chain recombines TRBV29-1 with TRBJ1-1; 7 bases are a match to TRBD1. Sample: peripheral blood. The chain's CDR3 is CSGDRTNTEAFF. The CDR3 DNA sequence: TGCAGCGGGGACAGAACGAACACTGAAGCTTTCTTT.